This is a list of T cell receptor beta chains from one sample in a study of blood T cells in healthy people across ages. TCRdb passed the 5' RACE reads through MiXCR, listing each CDR3 protein once. The repertoire has about 1,400,000 distinct CDR3 sequences, roughly 59% of them found once; the top ten carry under 8.5%. Sequencing was done on a sample of blood. The receptors stem from a man younger than 30 in good health. CDR3s include the opening cysteine and the closing phenylalanine or tryptophan. The D gene is left open where the match is weak. A clone size is listed for some rows: how often the clone was seen (once, few, many), or a class if it is expanded.

j_gene,v_gene,abundance,d_gene,CDR3nt,CDR3aa
TRBJ1-4,TRBV2,NA,NA,TGTGCCAGCGGCCAGGGTGGGAATAATGAAAAACTGTTTTTT,CASGQGGNNEKLFF
TRBJ2-1,TRBV4-1,few,NA,TGCGCCAGCAGCCTCATAGGGGGGGATGAGCAGTTCTTC,CASSLIGGDEQFF
TRBJ1-1,TRBV25-1,NA,TRBD1,TGTGCCAGCAGTGAAGATCGGGACAGCAACACTGAAGCTTTCTTT,CASSEDRDSNTEAFF
TRBJ2-5,TRBV15,NA,NA,TGTGCCACCAGCAGAGAGGACTCCAGGTCTCCGACCCAGTACTTC,CATSREDSRSPTQYF
TRBJ2-7,TRBV6-2/TRBV6-3,NA,TRBD2,TGTGCCAGCAGTTACGGTAGCGGGAGTCCAAATGAGCAGTACTTC,CASSYGSGSPNEQYF
TRBJ2-1,TRBV20-1,NA,NA,TGCAGTGCTAGAGGTGGGGGGCACGATGAGCAGTTCTTC,CSARGGGHDEQFF
TRBJ2-6,TRBV20-1,NA,TRBD1,TGCAGTGCTGGCGGACAGGCTTTGCGGCCCAGGGCCAACGTCCTGACTTTC,CSAGGQALRPRANVLTF
TRBJ2-1,TRBV7-2,NA,NA,TGTGCCAGCAGCTTACTGAATATGGGAAATGAGCAGTTCTTC,CASSLLNMGNEQFF
TRBJ1-2,TRBV21-1,NA,NA,TGTGCCAGCCCCGTTGGGAAAGCTAACTATGGCTACACCTTC,CASPVGKANYGYTF
TRBJ2-1,TRBV7-6,NA,TRBD2,TGTGCCAGCACCCACGGGACTATTGAGGATGAGCAGTTCTTC,CASTHGTIEDEQFF